This TCR beta chain was observed in a study of cytomegalovirus exposure and HLA in healthy donors. The PCR had 60 Vbeta and 13 Jbeta primers. Assay: immunoSEQ multiplex PCR; the TCRdb copy retains only in-frame clones and omits some. The repertoire consists of about 120,000 clones, with 81% occurring once and the leading ten covering about 2%. Study results and limitations: Several top significant clusters appeared, in a later analysis, to be linked to common viral pathogens. What TCR beta sequences reportedly achieved was accurate prediction of HLA-A and HLA-B alleles in most subjects. In a later analysis, compared with equally common non-associated chains, HLA-associated beta chains were more expanded.

With regard to this clone: The antigen is unknown.

The sequence was collected from a woman aged 40 to 49 in good health and CMV-seronegative. Sequencing was performed on PBMCs.

The CDR3 nucleotides read TGTGCCAGCAGGACAGGGGACGGGGGTGAAAAACTGTTTTTT. Encoded protein: CASRTGDGGEKLFF. This rearrangement joins TRBV2 to TRBJ1-4; 8 bases match TRBD1. The ends lost 6 bases at V and 7 bases at J; junction bases unmatched: 7. Germline values: CDR1 SNHLY, CDR2 FYNNEI. The CDR3 covers 14 residues.